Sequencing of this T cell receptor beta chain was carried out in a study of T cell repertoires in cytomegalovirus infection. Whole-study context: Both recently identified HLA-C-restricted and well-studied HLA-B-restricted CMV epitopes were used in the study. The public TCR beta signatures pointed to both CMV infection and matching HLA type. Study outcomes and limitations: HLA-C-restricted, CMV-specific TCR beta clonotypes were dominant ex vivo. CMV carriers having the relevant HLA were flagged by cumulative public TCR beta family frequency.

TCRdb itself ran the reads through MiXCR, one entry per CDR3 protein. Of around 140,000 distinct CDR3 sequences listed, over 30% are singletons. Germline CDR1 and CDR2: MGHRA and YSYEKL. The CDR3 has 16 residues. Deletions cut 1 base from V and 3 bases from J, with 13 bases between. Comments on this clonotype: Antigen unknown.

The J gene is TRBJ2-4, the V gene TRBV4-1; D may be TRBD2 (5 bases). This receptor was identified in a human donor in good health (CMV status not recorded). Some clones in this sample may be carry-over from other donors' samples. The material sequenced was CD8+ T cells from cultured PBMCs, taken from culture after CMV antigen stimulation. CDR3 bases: TGCGCCAGCAGCCAAGGAACTTCGGGGAACAAAAACATTCAGTACTTC. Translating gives CASSQGTSGNKNIQYF.